This TCR beta chain was sequenced in a study of tumor-infiltrating lymphocytes in localized non-small cell lung cancer. Study conclusions and caveats: No link was found between tumor T-cell fraction and recurrence-free survival. Each assay used a separate piece of the same tissue.

CDR1 is SQVTM and CDR2 is ANQGSEA in the germline V gene. V lost 4 bases to trimming and J lost 5 bases, with 12 bases between them. The CDR3 has 13 residues. TCRdb's copy holds only in-frame clones and misses some; the assay was immunoSEQ multiplex PCR. The profile shows 25,000 to 30,000 clones, roughly 85% of them singletons. This clone was observed a single time. Its antigen is as yet unknown. Source material: lung tumor tissue. This sequence originates from a human donor with non-small cell lung cancer. The chain links TRBV29-1 to TRBJ1-5, with TRBD1 as a possible D gene (6 bases). CDR3 DNA: TGCAGCGTTGGACGTAACAGGGATCAGCCCCAGCATTTT. Its translation: CSVGRNRDQPQHF.